These 22 T cell receptor beta chains share one sample of origin, sequenced in a study of T cell changes during pregnancy in multiple sclerosis. This table comes from immunoSEQ multiplex PCR, and its TCRdb copy is limited to in-frame clones, with some not included. This repertoire shows some 45,000 clones, 70% to 90% found once; its top ten account for over 0.85%. The sample consisted of CD4+ T cells from peripheral blood mononuclear cells, taken after pregnancy. Receptor source: a female donor with multiple sclerosis, enrolled in a pregnancy study.

The chain couples TRBV5-1 to TRBJ2-1, with 7 bases fitting TRBD2. Germline V gene sequence: CDR1 SGHRS, CDR2 YFSETQ. The V gene end was trimmed by 2 bases and the J gene end by 5 bases; junction bases not matched to a gene: 7. The CDR3 covers 15 residues. CDR3 sequence (DNA): TGCGCCAGCAGCTTTATCCCGGGGGGAAACAATGAGCAGTTCTTC. It is translated as CASSFIPGGNNEQFF. Combining the CDR3 with reference TRBV5-1 and TRBJ2-1 gives the whole variable domain KAGVTQTPRYLIKTRGQQVTLSCSPISGHRSVSWYQQTPGQGLQFLFEYFSETQRNKGNFPGRFSGRQFSNSRSEMNVSTLELGDSALYLCASSFIPGGNNEQFFGPGTRLTVL.

A single count supports this clone. The gene calls are TRBV5-1 and TRBJ1-4; D not certain. The CDR3 totals 14 residues. Germline assignment: CDR1 SGHRS and CDR2 YFSETQ. The V and J ends lost 0 bases and 3 bases respectively, with 6 bases between them. This chain's CDR3 is CASSLDSSNEKLFF. CDR3 in DNA: TGCGCCAGCAGCTTGGACAGTTCTAATGAAAAACTGTTTTTT.

The gene calls are TRBV9 and TRBJ2-1; 9 nucleotides align to TRBD1. J was trimmed by 1 base and V by 3 bases; bases with no gene match: 8. The V gene's germline CDR1 is SGDLS and CDR2 YYNGEE. CDR3 length: 17 residues. The CDR3 protein is CASSGPWDRESYNEQFF. Written as DNA, the CDR3 is TGTGCCAGCAGCGGTCCATGGGACAGGGAGTCCTACAATGAGCAGTTCTTC.

The rearrangement uses TRBV7-2 and TRBJ1-4; D might be TRBD1 (6 bases). CDR3 length: 12 amino acids. CDR1 and CDR2 (germline): SGHTA, FQGNSA. V was trimmed by 5 bases and J by 8 bases, leaving 9 bases between them. CDR3 DNA sequence: TGTGCCAGCAGCCCGAGGGGGGAAAAACTGTTTTTT. Translation: CASSPRGEKLFF.

The V call is TRBV7-2, the J call TRBJ2-1; possibly TRBD2 for D (6 bases). CDR1 is SGHTA, CDR2 FQGNSA, per germline. V gave up 2 bases and J gave up 2 bases, with 10 bases separating them. CDR3 length: 15 residues. The CDR3 DNA is TGTGCCAGCAGCTTATCCGCGGGGCCCTACAATGAGCAGTTCTTC. This sequence encodes CASSLSAGPYNEQFF. Based on the CDR3 plus reference TRBV7-2 and TRBJ2-1, the full variable domain is GAGVSQSPSNKVTEKGKDVELRCDPISGHTALYWYRQSLGQGLEFLIYFQGNSAPDKSGLPSDRFSAERTGGSVSTLTIQRTQQEDSAVYLCASSLSAGPYNEQFFGPGTRLTVL.

This chain joins TRBV7-9 and TRBJ2-3; TRBD2 agrees at 14 bases. Germline CDR1 reads SEHNR; CDR2 reads FQNEAQ (reference sequence). This CDR3 comprises 18 residues. J lost 4 bases, V lost 0 bases, and 6 bases had no gene match. The DNA of the CDR3 is TGTGCCAGCAGCTTAGCCGCGACTAGCGGGGGGGCGGCAGATACGCAGTATTTT. Translation: CASSLAATSGGAADTQYF.

CDR3 in amino acids: CASSVEGAGETQYF. CDR3 DNA: TGTGCCAGCAGTGTCGAAGGGGCGGGGGAGACCCAGTACTTC. The chain is built from TRBV6-1 and TRBJ2-5, with a possible D match to TRBD2 (6 bases). There are 14 residues in the CDR3. The germline gives CDR1 MNHNS, CDR2 SASEGT. Trimming removed 4 bases at V and 5 bases at J, with 14 bases between.

The V gene is TRBV7-3, the J gene TRBJ2-5; tentative D call: TRBD1 (6 bases). The CDR3 totals 13 residues. Germline V gene lookup returns CDR1 SGHTA and CDR2 FQGTGA. Trimming pared 5 bases from V and 1 base from J, leaving 8 bases between. CDR3 residues: CASSEGVQETQYF. The CDR3 DNA follows: TGTGCCAGCAGCGAGGGGGTCCAAGAGACCCAGTACTTC.

The chain recombines TRBV25-1 with TRBJ1-5; D gene unclear. The CDR3 consists of 12 residues. Trimming removed 0 bases at V and 6 bases at J, with 3 bases between. In germline, CDR1 is MGHDK, CDR2 SYGVNS. The CDR3 loop is CASSEYGQPQHF. The CDR3 region has the DNA TGTGCCAGCAGTGAATACGGTCAGCCCCAGCATTTT.

J is TRBJ2-2 and V is TRBV10-3, with 8 positions matching TRBD2. V lost 2 bases to trimming and J lost 7 bases; unmatched junction nucleotides: 9. Per germline, CDR1 ENHRY and CDR2 SYGVKD. The length of the CDR3 is 16 residues. The CDR3 loop reads CAISEDPSGGVGELFF. CDR3 nucleotides: TGTGCCATCAGTGAGGACCCGAGCGGGGGAGTCGGGGAGCTGTTTTTT.

J is TRBJ1-1 and V is TRBV7-2, with D perhaps matching TRBD1 (5 bases). Trimming pared 1 base from V and 8 bases from J, leaving 14 bases between. The length of the CDR3 is 14 residues. The germline CDR1 and CDR2 sequences are SGHTA and FQGNSA. Here the CDR3 reads CASSLVPGRSEAFF. As DNA, the CDR3 is TGTGCCAGCAGCTTAGTCCCAGGGCGATCCGAAGCTTTCTTT.

This clone was seen only once. The V call is TRBV10-3, the J call TRBJ2-5; D is possibly TRBD1 (6 bases). The V gene lost 10 bases and the J gene lost 0 bases, with 12 bases spanning the gap. The CDR3 has 13 residues. Per the germline V gene, CDR1 is ENHRY and CDR2 is SYGVKD. This chain's CDR3 is CATEGDNQETQYF. In DNA form, the CDR3 reads TGTGCCACGGAAGGGGACAACCAAGAGACCCAGTACTTC.

This clone was picked up one time. The rearrangement joins TRBV19 to TRBJ2-3; 7 bases map to TRBD1. After removal of 3 bases from V and 6 bases from J, the junction contained 9 bases not matched to a gene. Germline V gene lookup returns CDR1 LNHDA and CDR2 SQIVND (reference sequence). CDR3 length equals 15 residues. In DNA, the CDR3 is TGTGCCAGTAGTATCTCGGGACAGACACACGATACGCAGTATTTT. It is translated as CASSISGQTHDTQYF.

The V call is TRBV10-3, the J call TRBJ1-1; a possible D gene is TRBD1 (5 bases). CDR1 ENHRY and CDR2 SYGVKD come from the germline V gene. The CDR3 length is 13 residues. Trimming stripped 6 bases from V and 4 bases from J, with 12 bases between. The CDR3 is CAIRTPGGTEAFF. Here the CDR3 DNA reads TGTGCCATCAGAACCCCCGGGGGCACTGAAGCTTTCTTT.

CDR3 bases: TGCAGCGTTGGACTAGCGGCCCAAGAGACCCAGTACTTC. It specifies CSVGLAAQETQYF. The genes are TRBV29-1 and TRBJ2-5, with 9 bases identical to TRBD2. The CDR3 consists of 13 residues. The V gene's germline CDR1 is SQVTM and CDR2 ANQGSEA. V lost 4 bases, J lost 1 base, and 1 base stayed unmatched. Full variable domain (missing parts from reference TRBV29-1 and TRBJ2-5): SAVISQKPSRDICQRGTSLTIQCQVDSQVTMMFWYRQQPGQSLTLIATANQGSEATYESGFVIDKFPISRPNLTFSTLTVSNMSPEDSSIYLCSVGLAAQETQYFGPGTRLLVL.

This clone was observed a few times. CDR3 DNA: TGCAGCGTTGGGGGGGTCGGGGAACTGTTTTTT. Residues: CSVGGVGELFF. J is TRBJ1-4 and V is TRBV29-1; TRBD1 is a possible D gene (5 bases). With 4 bases removed from V and 12 bases from J, the gap between germline ends came to 12 bases. The CDR3 length is 11 residues. The V gene's germline CDR1 is SQVTM and CDR2 ANQGSEA.

This clone appeared a single time. The chain uses TRBV30 and TRBJ2-3; 8 bases match TRBD1. This CDR3 is built from 14 residues. From germline, CDR1 is GTSNPN and CDR2 SVGIG (reference sequence). V lost 4 bases to trimming and J lost 0 bases; unmatched junction nucleotides: 3. CDR3 region: CAWTRGLSTDTQYF. CDR3 DNA sequence: TGTGCCTGGACCAGGGGGCTGAGCACAGATACGCAGTATTTT.

V is TRBV5-1 and J is TRBJ2-3, with a weak D call TRBD2 (6 bases). The V gene lost 0 bases and the J gene lost 5 bases, with 16 bases spanning the gap. The CDR3 is 16 residues long. Germline CDR1 and CDR2: SGHRS and YFSETQ. Here the CDR3 reads CASSLAVAGSGDTQYF. The CDR3 DNA reads as TGCGCCAGCAGCTTGGCCGTTGCGGGGTCTGGAGATACGCAGTATTTT.

The chain is built from TRBV7-2 and TRBJ2-1; 10 nucleotides agree with TRBD1. With V trimmed by 1 base and J by 8 bases, 2 bases remained unmatched. This CDR3 is built from 14 residues. CDR1 and CDR2 (germline): SGHTA, FQGNSA. Here the CDR3 reads CASSLGTGGDEQFF. CDR3 DNA sequence: TGTGCCAGCAGCTTAGGGACAGGGGGGGATGAGCAGTTCTTC.

This CDR3 is CASSLEGAPTDTQYF. The DNA of the CDR3 is TGCGCCAGCAGCTTGGAGGGGGCCCCCACAGATACGCAGTATTTT. V and J are TRBV5-1 and TRBJ2-3, with TRBD1 identical over 7 bases. CDR3 size: 15 residues. The V gene's germline CDR1 is SGHRS and CDR2 YFSETQ. The trim removed 0 bases at V and 2 bases at J, leaving 3 bases unmatched.

In this sample, this clone is medium-sized. The chain joins TRBV7-3 to TRBJ1-3, with D possibly TRBD1 on 6 matching bases. Germline V gene data show CDR1 as SGHTA and CDR2 as FQGTGA. The germline V and J ends were trimmed by 5 bases and 3 bases, with 11 bases remaining between them. The CDR3 totals 14 residues. As DNA, the CDR3 is TGTGCCAGCAGCGAGCAGGGGTATGGAAACACCATATATTTT. Encoded protein: CASSEQGYGNTIYF.

The chain couples TRBV5-1 to TRBJ1-1; 10 bases map to TRBD1. This CDR3 has 15 amino acids. J lost 6 bases, V lost 4 bases, and 9 bases had no gene match. CDR1 and CDR2 (germline): SGHRS, YFSETQ. CDR3 bases: TGCGCCAGCAGCCCGGGGGACAGGGGATGGCCTGAAGCTTTCTTT. This codes for CASSPGDRGWPEAFF.